The T cell receptor beta chain under discussion was sequenced for a study of shared clonotypes between healthy human individuals. V was clipped by 4 bases and J by 5 bases; unmatched bases: 9. Germline V CDR1 and CDR2: SGHTA, FQGNSA. The CDR3 sequence is 15 residues long. Study-level findings and limits: Compared with memory subsets, naive subsets generally had larger estimated richness. Shared across four donors were roughly 4.7% of the naive CD4 clonotypes.

As to this clone: The antigen is unknown.

The naive CD8 population came from CD45RO-negative cells selected for CCR7, without terminally differentiated effector memory CD45RA+ cells. Donors were Caucasian adults residing in Nashville, Tennessee, USA. Study processing details: In the immunoSEQ data, sequences were junction-only and lacked quality scores, so filtering differed. The protocol was immunoSEQ multiplex PCR, while the TCRdb copy is restricted to in-frame clones and leaves out a portion. That table is the source of V, J and clone size, and D and trimming were worked out from the DNA. The table includes hundreds of thousands of clones, roughly 96% detected once.

The sequence came from a woman aged 25 to 39 in good health. This chain connects TRBV7-2 to TRBJ2-3, with TRBD2 matching 7 bases. Sequencing was performed on naive CD8+ T cells sorted from blood. The CDR3 reads CASSSRGVAEDTQYF. As DNA, the CDR3 is TGTGCCAGCAGCTCCCGGGGGGTCGCGGAAGATACGCAGTATTTT. Supplemented by reference TRBV7-2 and TRBJ2-3, the full variable domain reads GAGVSQSPSNKVTEKGKDVELRCDPISGHTALYWYRQSLGQGLEFLIYFQGNSAPDKSGLPSDRFSAERTGGSVSTLTIQRTQQEDSAVYLCASSSRGVAEDTQYFGPGTRLTVL.